This paragraph reports one TCR beta chain. This specimen belongs to a study of blood T cell repertoires in COVID-19. Study overall: In each case, the material was cDNA or gDNA derived from T cells, B-cell-depleted T cells, or PBMCs.

In the study's own analysis: Amplification of reference gene primers provided the estimated nucleated cell counts. Produced via immunoSEQ multiplex PCR; TCRdb's table is partial and in-frame only. Clone size and V and J calls were adopted from that table, with D and trimming inferred from the DNA. The sample has 50,000 to 60,000 clones, approximately 83% seen once. Trimming cost V 5 bases and J 4 bases; bases outside gene matches: 6. The germline gives CDR1 ENHRY, CDR2 SYGVKD. The CDR3 has 15 amino acids. Material for sequencing was peripheral blood. The source of this sequence is a man aged 40-50 years with acute or convalescent COVID-19. V gene TRBV10-3 combines with J gene TRBJ2-2; 8 bases align to TRBD1. CDR3 loop: CAISSTGEVTGELFF. The CDR3 DNA sequence: TGTGCCATCAGTTCGACAGGGGAGGTCACCGGGGAGCTGTTTTTT.